This T cell receptor beta chain was identified in a study of blood T cells in healthy people across ages. Between the trimmed V and J ends, which lost 6 bases and 1 base, there was a span of 12 bases. This CDR3 has 14 residues. Germline V gene sequence: CDR1 MNHNY, CDR2 SVGAGI (reference sequence). Combining a sample-barcoded 5' primer with a J-beta primer mix, a second PCR ran for roughly 6 to 12 cycles. A single record per CDR3 protein comes from TCRdb applying MiXCR to the 5' RACE reads. The sample shows about 1,500,000 distinct CDR3 sequences, approximately 40% of them seen only once. The chain uses TRBV6-6 and TRBJ1-1; tentative D call: TRBD1 (6 bases). Sequences were obtained from blood. The receptor comes from a young woman in good health. CDR3 nucleotides: TGTGCCAGCAGAAAAACAGGGCCGAACACTGAAGCTTTCTTT. The encoded protein is CASRKTGPNTEAFF.